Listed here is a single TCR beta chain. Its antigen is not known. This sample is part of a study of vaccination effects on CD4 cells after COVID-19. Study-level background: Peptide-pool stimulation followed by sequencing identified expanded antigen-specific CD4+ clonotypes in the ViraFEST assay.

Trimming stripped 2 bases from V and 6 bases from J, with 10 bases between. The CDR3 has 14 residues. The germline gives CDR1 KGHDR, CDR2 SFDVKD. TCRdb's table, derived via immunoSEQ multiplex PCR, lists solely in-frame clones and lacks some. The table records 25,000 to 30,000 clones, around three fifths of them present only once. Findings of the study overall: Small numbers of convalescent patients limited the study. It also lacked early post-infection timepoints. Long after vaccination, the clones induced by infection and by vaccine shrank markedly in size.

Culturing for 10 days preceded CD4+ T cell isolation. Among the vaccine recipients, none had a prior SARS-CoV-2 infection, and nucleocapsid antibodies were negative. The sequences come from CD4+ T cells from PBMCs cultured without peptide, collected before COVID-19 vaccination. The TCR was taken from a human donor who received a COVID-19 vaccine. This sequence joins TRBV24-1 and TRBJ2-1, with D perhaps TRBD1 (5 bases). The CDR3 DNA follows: TGTGCCACCAGTGATTCACAGGTCTCCAATGAGCAGTTCTTC. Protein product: CATSDSQVSNEQFF.